The text below deals with one T cell receptor (beta chain). Its antigen is still unknown. The record originates from a study of cytomegalovirus exposure and HLA in healthy donors. General observations from the study: Sequencing probably produced one cluster of sequence variants that were highly shared. Analysis was carried out at a later point, and it linked a missense DCLRE1C variant to TCR beta V- and J-gene trimming. Analysis performed later found over 15,000 TCR beta sequences associated with HLA alleles at 0.05 false discovery rate. Of the V segments, some could not be distinguished, including TRBV6-2 and TRBV6-3, and were excluded.

This CDR3 has 14 amino acids. Germline V gene data show CDR1 as MGHRA and CDR2 as YSYEKL. V shed 0 bases and J 9 bases; nucleotides not matched to a gene: 4. This PCR relied on a set of 60 Vbeta primers and 13 Jbeta primers. Produced via immunoSEQ multiplex PCR; TCRdb's table is partial and in-frame only. The ten top clones account for less than 1%, within a sample of more than 200,000 clones. This sequence was found in a woman aged 25-40 years in good health and CMV-seropositive. The specimen was PBMCs. The J gene is TRBJ2-2, the V gene TRBV4-1; 7 bases align to TRBD2. In nucleotides, the CDR3 is TGCGCCAGCAGCCAAGATGGGGGGGTGTGGGAGCTGTTTTTT. Its translation: CASSQDGGVWELFF.